Listed here is a single T cell receptor (beta chain). Its antigen is unknown. The data derive from a study of cytomegalovirus exposure and HLA in healthy donors. This CDR3 has 15 residues. Between the trimmed V and J ends, which lost 1 base and 3 bases, there was a span of 7 bases. Germline CDR1 KGHSH, CDR2 LQKENI. PCR involved 60 Vbeta and 13 Jbeta primers. Method: immunoSEQ multiplex PCR; TCRdb's copy keeps in-frame clones and lacks some. The table includes 180,000 or so clones, over 75% detected once. Whole-study results and caveats: The dataset shows that most TCR sequences were rare, while some public TCRs occurred in many donors. TCR beta chain V- and J-gene trimming was linked, in a later analysis, to a missense variant in DCLRE1C. Cytomegalovirus status was reportedly diagnosed by the classifier with high sensitivity and specificity.

This receptor was taken from a man in his fifties in good health and CMV-seropositive. The sequenced material came from PBMCs. The rearrangement joins TRBV18 to TRBJ1-6; a possible D gene is TRBD1 (6 bases). The CDR3 DNA follows: TGTGCCAGCTCACCACGACAGGACTATAATTCACCCCTCCACTTT. It encodes CASSPRQDYNSPLHF.